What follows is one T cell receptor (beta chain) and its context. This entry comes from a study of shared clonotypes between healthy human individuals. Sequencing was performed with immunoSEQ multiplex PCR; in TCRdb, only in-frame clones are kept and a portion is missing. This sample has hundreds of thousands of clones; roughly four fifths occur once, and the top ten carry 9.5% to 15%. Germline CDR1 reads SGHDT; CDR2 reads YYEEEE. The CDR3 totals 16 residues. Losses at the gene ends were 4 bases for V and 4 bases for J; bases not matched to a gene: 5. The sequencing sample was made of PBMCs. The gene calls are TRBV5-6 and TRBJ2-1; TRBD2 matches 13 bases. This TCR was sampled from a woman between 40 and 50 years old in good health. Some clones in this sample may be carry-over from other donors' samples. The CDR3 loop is CASSHRTSGRYNEQFF. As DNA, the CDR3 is TGTGCCAGCAGCCACCGGACTAGCGGGAGATACAATGAGCAGTTCTTC. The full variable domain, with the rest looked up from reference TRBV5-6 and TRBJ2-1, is DAGVTQSPTHLIKTRGQQVTLRCSPKSGHDTVSWYQQALGQGPQFIFQYYEEEERQRGNFPDRFSGHQFPNYSSELNVNALLLGDSALYLCASSHRTSGRYNEQFFGPGTRLTVL.